This T cell receptor (beta chain) was sequenced in a study of shared clonotypes between healthy human individuals (dated by TCRdb to 2018 to 2021). As for the study more broadly: Two women and a few men aged 18 to 49 years were included in the cohort. For each donor, three plates each were used for CD4 naive and CD4 memory, two plates were used for CD8 naive, and one plate was used for CD8 memory. Blood TCR repertoires of four to six healthy adults were deeply sequenced to estimate repertoire size and the extent of clonotype sharing between individuals. Libraries were prepared and TCR repertoires were sequenced by different laboratories using diverse techniques, in order to increase sequencing depth and limit assay-specific biases. Each donor's leukapheresis produced roughly between roughly 0.85 and 9 billion PBMCs. Beyond this particular receptor, the publication reports: When a handful of donors were compared, the shared fraction of clonotypes was around 5.1% for naive CD4, 3.5% to 4% for naive CD8, 2.3% for memory CD4, and roughly 0.4% for memory CD8. Pairwise subsampling led to the expectation that sequencing depth would affect the degree of clonotype sharing among donors. Because the study included only a small number of donors, the genetic and exposure-history diversity represented was limited. Higher generation probabilities were observed for clonotypes shared by all four sorted-subset donors than for non-shared clonotypes. Incomplete sequencing was indicated by rarefaction of sorted-subset datasets, despite the large sequencing depth. Sampling was limited to blood, and TCR repertoires in tissue likely differ from TCR repertoires in blood. Estimated clonotype richness was generally larger for naive than for memory subsets.

Note on this clone: Its target antigen remains unknown. The record has no base qualities; no much larger clone is one base away.

The donors were healthy, HIV-negative adults who had no recently reported acute infections or vaccinations. All donors were Caucasian adults living in Nashville, Tennessee, USA. CD4+ T cells were enriched by magnetic negative selection, after which naive cells were positively selected on CD45RA and the negative fraction was taken as the memory subset. Blood was obtained by leukapheresis, after which PBMCs were separated by Ficoll-Histopaque density gradient centrifugation and cryopreserved in liquid nitrogen vapor phase. Analytical flow cytometry was used to check the purity and quantity of every magnetically sorted T cell population. From each sorted fraction, genomic DNA was isolated and quantified by UV absorbance on a Nanodrop 2000c. Using the deep immunoSEQ assay, multiplex PCR amplified TCR CDR3 regions from genomic DNA. Extracted genomic DNA from each cell subset was distributed evenly across all wells of several immunoSEQ 96-well plates, and each plate was treated as a replicate. For sorted subsets, each replicate PCR was loaded with about 0.2 ug genomic DNA, equivalent to 30,000 or so T cell genomes. Purified libraries were quantified with a Qubit 3.0 fluorometer, sized on a Bioanalyzer 2100, and re-quantified with the KAPA Library Quantification kit. A separate single-read 150-cycle Illumina NextSeq 550 flow cell was used to sequence each immunoSEQ 96-well plate. The authors' analysis ran thus. Because the immunoSEQ output held only junctional sequences and lacked quality scores, the filtering could not match the filtering applied to full-length reads. To assign V/J genes and CDR3, sequences were annotated using PyIR, a Python wrapper for IgBLAST v1.9, with IMGT germline references. Reads were filtered out if the reads had weak V/J assignments (E-value above 1e-6), no CDR3, stop codons, out-of-frame junctions, or ambiguous translated residues. V3J clonotypes were defined as sequences sharing the same inferred V gene, J gene, and CDR3 amino acid sequence. The percentage overlap between two repertoires was calculated by dividing the number of shared unique clonotypes by the size of the smaller repertoire. RTK rarefaction, the Chao1 estimator, and Recon v2.1 estimates of unobserved clonotypes were used to assess repertoire richness. Generation probabilities for all TCRbeta clonotypes obtained by the gDNA method from several donors were computed using OLGA. Sourced from immuneACCESS, this table was stored by TCRdb with only in-frame sequences that have V and J called. A share of the clones is absent; for the studies checked, an unresolved V gene accounts for under half, and the remainder has no known explanation. Clone size and the V and J calls come from that table; the DNA yielded D and trimming. The sample data list some 680,000 clones, and around three quarters of these were observed just once. The top ten constitute 1.5% to 2% of the sample.

Reading from cysteine to phenylalanine, the CDR3 counts 17 amino acids. Only the CDR3 part of the read is kept: 51 bases, read in frame from the first base. Reading the germline V gene gives CDR1 LGHNA and CDR2 YNFKEQ. The junction shows trimming of 0 bases on V and 0 bases on J, plus 12 bases between the germline ends. Sequencing used memory CD4+ T cells sorted from blood. The intended sense of this specimen's cell subset or site label: CD45RA-negative fraction. This sequence originates from a woman younger than 45 in good health. The chain joins TRBV4-2 to TRBJ2-1; the D segment is perhaps TRBD1 or TRBD2, each sharing 5 matched bases. The CDR3 has the sequence CASSQDVTGPSYNEQFF. The DNA sequence is as follows: TGTGCCAGCAGCCAAGATGTTACGGGACCCTCCTACAATGAGCAGTTCTTC.